The clone carrying this TCR beta chain was detected once. Its antigen is as yet unknown. Sequenced material consisted of expressed TCRB transcripts (all of the isolated RNA was reverse transcribed). TCRdb keeps only in-frame clones here, not all; method: immunoSEQ multiplex PCR. The sample contains 150,000 to 200,000 clones, roughly 65% of which appear only once. Deletions cut 6 bases from V and 5 bases from J, with 4 bases between. There are 10 residues in the CDR3. Germline loops: CDR1 DFQATT, CDR2 SNEGSKA (reference sequence). These data are taken from a study of beta chain features in type 1 diabetes. General study points: The question of HLA type influencing TCRB rearrangement was one that remained unresolved here. Shortening that was moderate but significant affected the TCRB CDR3s of Type 1 diabetes patients in all four CD4+ subsets.

A single heparinised blood sample, averaging around 120 mL, was obtained per donor. The sample taken for sequencing was naive CD4+ T cells from blood. The chain has TRBV20-1 and TRBJ1-4; D ambiguous. This clonotype was sampled from a young man with type 1 diabetes. The CDR3 coding sequence is TGCAGTGCGTGGAATGAAAAACTGTTTTTT. Residues: CSAWNEKLFF.